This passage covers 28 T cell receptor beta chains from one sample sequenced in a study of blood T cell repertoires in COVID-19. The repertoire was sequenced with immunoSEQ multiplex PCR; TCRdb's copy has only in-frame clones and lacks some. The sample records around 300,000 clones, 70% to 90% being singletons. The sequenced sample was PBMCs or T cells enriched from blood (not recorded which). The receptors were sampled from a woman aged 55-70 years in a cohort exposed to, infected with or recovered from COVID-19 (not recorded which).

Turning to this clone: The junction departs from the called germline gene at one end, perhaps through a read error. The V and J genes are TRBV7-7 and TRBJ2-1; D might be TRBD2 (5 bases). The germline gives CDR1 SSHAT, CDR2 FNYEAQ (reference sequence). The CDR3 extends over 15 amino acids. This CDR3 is CASSLGPGIYNEQFF. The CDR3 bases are TGTGCTAGCAGCTTAGGTCCGGGGATCTACAATGAGCAGTTCTTC.

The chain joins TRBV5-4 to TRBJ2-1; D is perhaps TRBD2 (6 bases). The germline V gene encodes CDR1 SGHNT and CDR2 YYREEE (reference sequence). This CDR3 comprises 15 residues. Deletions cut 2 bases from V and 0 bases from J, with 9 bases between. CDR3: CASSLVRGSYNEQFF. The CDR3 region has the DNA TGTGCCAGCAGCTTAGTGCGGGGCTCCTACAATGAGCAGTTCTTC. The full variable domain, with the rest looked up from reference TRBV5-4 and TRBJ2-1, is ETGVTQSPTHLIKTRGQQVTLRCSSQSGHNTVSWYQQALGQGPQFIFQYYREEENGRGNFPPRFSGLQFPNYSSELNVNALELDDSALYLCASSLVRGSYNEQFFGPGTRLTVL.

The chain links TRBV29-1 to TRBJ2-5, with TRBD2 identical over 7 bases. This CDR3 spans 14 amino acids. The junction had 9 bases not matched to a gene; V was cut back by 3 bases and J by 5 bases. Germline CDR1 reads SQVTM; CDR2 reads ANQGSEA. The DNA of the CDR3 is TGCAGCGTTGATCATCCTAGCGGTGGGGAGACCCAGTACTTC. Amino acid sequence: CSVDHPSGGETQYF.

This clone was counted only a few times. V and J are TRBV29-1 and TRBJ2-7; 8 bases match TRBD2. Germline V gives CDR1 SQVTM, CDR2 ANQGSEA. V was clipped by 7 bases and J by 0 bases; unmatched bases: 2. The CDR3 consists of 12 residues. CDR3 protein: CSAGTSSYEQYF. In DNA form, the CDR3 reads TGCAGCGCCGGGACTAGCTCCTACGAGCAGTACTTC.

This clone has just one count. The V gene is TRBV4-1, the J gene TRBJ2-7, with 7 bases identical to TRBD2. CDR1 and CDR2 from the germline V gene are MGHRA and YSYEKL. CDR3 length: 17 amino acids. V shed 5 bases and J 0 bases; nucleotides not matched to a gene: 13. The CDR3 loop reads CASSKWRRERFSYEQYF. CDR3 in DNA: TGCGCCAGCAGCAAGTGGCGGCGGGAGCGCTTCTCCTACGAGCAGTACTTC.

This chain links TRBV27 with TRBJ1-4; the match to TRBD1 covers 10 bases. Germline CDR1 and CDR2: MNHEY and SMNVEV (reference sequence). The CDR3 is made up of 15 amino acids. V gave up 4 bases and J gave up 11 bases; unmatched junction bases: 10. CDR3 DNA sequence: TGTGCCAGCAGTTCCCTTGGGACAGGGGAGGAGAAACTGTTTTTT. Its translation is CASSSLGTGEEKLFF.

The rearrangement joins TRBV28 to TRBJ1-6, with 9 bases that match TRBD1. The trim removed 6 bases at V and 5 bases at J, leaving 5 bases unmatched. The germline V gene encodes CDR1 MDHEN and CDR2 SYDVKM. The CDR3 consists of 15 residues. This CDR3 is CASRTGGWDNSPLHF. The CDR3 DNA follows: TGTGCCAGCAGGACAGGGGGTTGGGATAATTCACCCCTCCACTTT.

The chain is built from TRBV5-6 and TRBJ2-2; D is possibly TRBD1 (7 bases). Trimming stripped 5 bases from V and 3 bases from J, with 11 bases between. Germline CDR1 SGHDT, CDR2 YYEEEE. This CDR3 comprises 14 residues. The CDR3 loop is CASSSGGYTGELFF. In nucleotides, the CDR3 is TGTGCCAGCAGTTCAGGGGGGTACACCGGGGAGCTGTTTTTT.

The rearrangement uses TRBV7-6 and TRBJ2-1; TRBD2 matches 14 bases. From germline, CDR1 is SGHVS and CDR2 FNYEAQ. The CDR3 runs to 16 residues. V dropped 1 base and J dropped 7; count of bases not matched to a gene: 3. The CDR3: CASSLGLAGGQNEQFF. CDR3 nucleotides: TGTGCCAGCAGCTTAGGACTAGCGGGAGGGCAAAATGAGCAGTTCTTC. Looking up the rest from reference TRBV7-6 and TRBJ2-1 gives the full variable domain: GAGVSQSPRYKVTKRGQDVALRCDPISGHVSLYWYRQALGQGPEFLTYFNYEAQQDKSGLPNDRFSAERPEGSISTLTIQRTEQRDSAMYRCASSLGLAGGQNEQFFGPGTRLTVL.

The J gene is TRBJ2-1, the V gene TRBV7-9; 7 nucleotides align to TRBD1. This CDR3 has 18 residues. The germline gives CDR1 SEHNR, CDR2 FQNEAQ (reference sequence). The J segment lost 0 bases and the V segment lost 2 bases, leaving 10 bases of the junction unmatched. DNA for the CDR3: TGTGCCAGCAGCTTAAGGGGGCCGACCCTAAACTCCTACAATGAGCAGTTCTTC. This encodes CASSLRGPTLNSYNEQFF.

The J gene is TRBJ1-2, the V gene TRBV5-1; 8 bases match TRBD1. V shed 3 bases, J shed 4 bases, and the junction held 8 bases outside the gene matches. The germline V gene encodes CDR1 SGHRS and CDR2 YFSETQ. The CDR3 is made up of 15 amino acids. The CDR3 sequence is CASSSRTGRGYGYTF. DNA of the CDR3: TGCGCCAGCAGCTCTCGGACAGGGAGGGGCTATGGCTACACCTTC.

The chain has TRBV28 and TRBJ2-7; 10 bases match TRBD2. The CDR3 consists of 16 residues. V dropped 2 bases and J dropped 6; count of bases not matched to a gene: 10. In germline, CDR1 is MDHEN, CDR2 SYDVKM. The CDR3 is CASSLDGLAGVGEQYF. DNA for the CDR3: TGTGCCAGCAGTTTAGACGGGCTAGCGGGAGTTGGCGAGCAGTACTTC.

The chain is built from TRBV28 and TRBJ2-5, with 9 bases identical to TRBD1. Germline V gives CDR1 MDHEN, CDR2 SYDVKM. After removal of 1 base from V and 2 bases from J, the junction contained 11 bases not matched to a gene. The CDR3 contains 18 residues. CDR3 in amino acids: CASSLLGTGGRSQETQYF. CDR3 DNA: TGTGCCAGCAGTTTATTAGGCACAGGGGGCCGCAGTCAAGAGACCCAGTACTTC.

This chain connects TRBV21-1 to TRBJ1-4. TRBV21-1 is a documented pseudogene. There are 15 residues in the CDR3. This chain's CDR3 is CASSKGPGSNEKLFF. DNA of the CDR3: TGTGCCAGCAGCAAAGGTCCGGGGTCGAATGAAAAACTGTTTTTT.

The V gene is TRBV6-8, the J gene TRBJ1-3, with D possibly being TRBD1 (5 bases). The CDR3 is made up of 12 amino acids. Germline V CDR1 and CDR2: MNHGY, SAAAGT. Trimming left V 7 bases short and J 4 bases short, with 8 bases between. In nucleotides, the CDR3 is TGTGCCAGCACGCAGGGCGGAAACACCATATATTTT. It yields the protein CASTQGGNTIYF.

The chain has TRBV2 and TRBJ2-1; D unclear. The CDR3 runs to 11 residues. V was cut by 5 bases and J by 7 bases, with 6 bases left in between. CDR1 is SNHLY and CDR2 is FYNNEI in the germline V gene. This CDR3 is CASSKLNEQFF. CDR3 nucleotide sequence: TGTGCCAGCAGTAAACTAAATGAGCAGTTCTTC.

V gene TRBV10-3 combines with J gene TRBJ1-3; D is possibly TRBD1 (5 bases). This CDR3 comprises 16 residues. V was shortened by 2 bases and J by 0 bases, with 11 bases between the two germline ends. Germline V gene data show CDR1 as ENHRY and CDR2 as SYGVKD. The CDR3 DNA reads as TGTGCCATCAGTGAGGCGGGACTGAACTCTGGAAACACCATATATTTT. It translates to CAISEAGLNSGNTIYF.

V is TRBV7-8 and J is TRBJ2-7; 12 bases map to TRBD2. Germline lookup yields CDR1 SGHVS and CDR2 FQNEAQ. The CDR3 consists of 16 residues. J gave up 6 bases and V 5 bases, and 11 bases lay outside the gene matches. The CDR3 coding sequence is TGTGCCAGCAGCACTCTAGCGGGAGGGCCGGGTCTCGAGCAGTACTTC. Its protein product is CASSTLAGGPGLEQYF.

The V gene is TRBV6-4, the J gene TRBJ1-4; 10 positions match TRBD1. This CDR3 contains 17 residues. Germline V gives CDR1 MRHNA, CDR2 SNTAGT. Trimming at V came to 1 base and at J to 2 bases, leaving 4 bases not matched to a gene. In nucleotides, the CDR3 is TGTGCCAGCAGTGACTGGGACAGGGGAGAGACTAATGAAAAACTGTTTTTT. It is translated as CASSDWDRGETNEKLFF.

For the CDR3, the DNA is TGTGCCAGCAGCTCTCGGGACAATCCACGCACAGATACGCAGTATTTT. This gives the protein CASSSRDNPRTDTQYF. This chain links TRBV7-3 with TRBJ2-3; the D gene is possibly TRBD1 (6 bases). The V and J ends lost 4 bases and 1 base respectively, with 15 bases between them. From germline, CDR1 is SGHTA and CDR2 FQGTGA. The CDR3 runs to 16 residues.

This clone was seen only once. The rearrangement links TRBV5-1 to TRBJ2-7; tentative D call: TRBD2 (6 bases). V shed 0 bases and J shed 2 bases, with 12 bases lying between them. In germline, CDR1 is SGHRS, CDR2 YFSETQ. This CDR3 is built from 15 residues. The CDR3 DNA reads TGCGCCAGCAGCTTGGTTAGCGGAGGGACCTACGAGCAGTACTTC. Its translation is CASSLVSGGTYEQYF.

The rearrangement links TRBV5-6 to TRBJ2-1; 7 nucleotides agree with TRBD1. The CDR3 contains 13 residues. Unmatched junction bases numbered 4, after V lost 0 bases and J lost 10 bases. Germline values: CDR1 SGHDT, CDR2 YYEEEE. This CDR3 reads CASSLGRGYEQFF. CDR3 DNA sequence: TGTGCCAGCAGCTTGGGCAGGGGGTACGAGCAGTTCTTC.

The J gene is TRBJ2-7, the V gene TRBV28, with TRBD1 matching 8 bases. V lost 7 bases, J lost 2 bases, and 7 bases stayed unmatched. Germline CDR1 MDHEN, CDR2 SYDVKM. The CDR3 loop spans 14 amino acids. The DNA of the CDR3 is TGTGCCAGCAACCCAGGGGGCCTCACCTACGAGCAGTACTTC. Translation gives CASNPGGLTYEQYF.

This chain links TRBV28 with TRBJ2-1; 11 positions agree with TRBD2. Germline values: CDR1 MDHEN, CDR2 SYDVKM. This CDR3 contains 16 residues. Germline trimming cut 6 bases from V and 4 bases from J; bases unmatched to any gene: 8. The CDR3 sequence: CASSPSGTSGYNEQFF. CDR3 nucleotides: TGTGCCAGCAGCCCCTCCGGGACTAGCGGATACAATGAGCAGTTCTTC. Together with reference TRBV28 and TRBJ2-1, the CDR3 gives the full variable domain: DVKVTQSSRYLVKRTGEKVFLECVQDMDHENMFWYRQDPGLGLRLIYFSYDVKMKEKGDIPEGYSVSREKKERFSLILESASTNQTSMYLCASSPSGTSGYNEQFFGPGTRLTVL.

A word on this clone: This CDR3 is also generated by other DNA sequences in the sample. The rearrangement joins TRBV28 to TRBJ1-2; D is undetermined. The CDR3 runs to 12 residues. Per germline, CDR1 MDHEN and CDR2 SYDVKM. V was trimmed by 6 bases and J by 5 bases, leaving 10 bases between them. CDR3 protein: CASSLRAYGYTF. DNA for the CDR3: TGTGCCAGCAGCCTCCGAGCGTATGGCTACACCTTC.

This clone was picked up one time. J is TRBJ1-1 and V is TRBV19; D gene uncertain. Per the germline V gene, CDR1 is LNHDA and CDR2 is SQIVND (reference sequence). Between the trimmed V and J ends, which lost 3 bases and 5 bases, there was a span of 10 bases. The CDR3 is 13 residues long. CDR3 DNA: TGTGCCAGTAGTATTCGACCGGGGACTGAAGCTTTCTTT. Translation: CASSIRPGTEAFF.

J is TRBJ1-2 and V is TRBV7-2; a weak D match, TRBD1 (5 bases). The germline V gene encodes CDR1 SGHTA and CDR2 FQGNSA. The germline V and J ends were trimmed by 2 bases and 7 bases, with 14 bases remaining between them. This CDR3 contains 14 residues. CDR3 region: CASSLFRESGGYTF. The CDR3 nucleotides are TGTGCCAGCAGCTTATTCAGGGAATCGGGTGGCTACACCTTC.

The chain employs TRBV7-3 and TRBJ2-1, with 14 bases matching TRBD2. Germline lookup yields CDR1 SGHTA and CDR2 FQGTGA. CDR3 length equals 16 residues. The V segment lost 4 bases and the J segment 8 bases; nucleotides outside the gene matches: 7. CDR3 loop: CASSSGTSGSHDEQFF. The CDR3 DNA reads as TGTGCCAGCAGCTCCGGGACTAGCGGGAGTCATGATGAGCAGTTCTTC. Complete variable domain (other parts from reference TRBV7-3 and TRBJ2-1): GAGVSQTPSNKVTEKGKYVELRCDPISGHTALYWYRQSLGQGPEFLIYFQGTGAADDSGLPNDRFFAVRPEGSVSTLKIQRTERGDSAVYLCASSSGTSGSHDEQFFGPGTRLTVL.